This TCR beta chain emerged from a study of human T cells and chemical hapten exposure. The study extracted total RNA from unfractionated whole blood. This clonotype was observed a few times. V was trimmed by 8 bases and J by 0 bases, leaving 10 bases between them. Looked up from germline, CDR1 is PRHDT and CDR2 is FYEKMQ (reference sequence). This CDR3 is 13 amino acids long. MiXCR, run by TCRdb on the 5' RACE reads, gives a single entry per CDR3 protein. The table lists about 80,000 distinct CDR3 sequences, roughly 15% of them singletons. The sequence came from a female donor in good health. The chain has TRBV13 and TRBJ1-1; D gene uncertain. The CDR3 DNA reads as TGTGCCAGCGGTGATATTATGAACACTGAAGCTTTCTTT. This codes for CASGDIMNTEAFF.